This paragraph covers one T cell receptor (beta chain) sequence. One entry per CDR3 protein results from TCRdb running MiXCR on the reads. The sample consists of 500,000 to 600,000 distinct CDR3 sequences, 15% to 20% of them appearing once. The data originate from a study of T cell repertoires in cytomegalovirus infection. The receptor was isolated from a human donor in good health (CMV status not recorded). Some clones in this sample may be carry-over from other donors' samples. Sequenced: CD8+ T cells from PBMCs.

The CDR3 DNA reads as TGTGCCAGCAGTGAATATCTTAAGGGTACCCTGTTTCCAAATGGCTACACCTTC. Residues: CASSEYLKGTLFPNGYTF. This chain links TRBV25-1 with TRBJ1-2; unclear D gene. CDR3 length: 18 amino acids. Germline CDR1 reads MGHDK; CDR2 reads SYGVNS. V dropped 0 bases and J dropped 6 bases, with 23 bases sitting between them.